This T cell receptor beta chain was documented in a study of blood T cell repertoires in COVID-19. Libraries were prepared by immunoSEQ multiplex PCR; TCRdb keeps only in-frame clonotypes and omits some of them. The sample lists 65,000 to 80,000 clones, more than 75% occurring once. Germline V gene sequence: CDR1 SGHRS, CDR2 YFSETQ. The ends were cut back, 1 base at V and 5 bases at J, with 18 bases in the middle. This CDR3 spans 16 amino acids. This chain connects TRBV5-1 to TRBJ2-5; D is possibly TRBD2 (5 bases). This clonotype originated in a human donor in a cohort sampled during active COVID-19. Sequencing was carried out using peripheral blood. In DNA, the CDR3 is TGCGCCAGCAGCTTGCCTGCGGGTCCTGGCCGGGAGACCCAGTACTTC. Translation gives CASSLPAGPGRETQYF. Drawing the rest from reference TRBV5-1 and TRBJ2-5, the complete variable domain is KAGVTQTPRYLIKTRGQQVTLSCSPISGHRSVSWYQQTPGQGLQFLFEYFSETQRNKGNFPGRFSGRQFSNSRSEMNVSTLELGDSALYLCASSLPAGPGRETQYFGPGTRLLVL.